This T cell receptor beta chain stems from a study of blood T cells in healthy people across ages. Germline loops: CDR1 MNHEY, CDR2 SMNVEV (reference sequence). V shed 5 bases and J shed 4 bases, with 17 bases lying between them. The CDR3 is made up of 15 amino acids. Investigators took approximately 9.4 milliliters of peripheral blood from every donor. General study results and limits: Observed TCR beta diversity showed a strong correlation with the percentage of naive T cells as measured by flow cytometry.

Primed by a sample-barcoded 5' primer and a J-beta primer mix, a second PCR proceeded for about 7 to 12 cycles. Any given sample supplied a minimum of 2.5 million CDR3-containing paired-end reads. TCRdb reanalysed the 5' RACE reads using MiXCR and keeps one entry per CDR3 protein. The top ten clones hold less than 2.5% of a sample with roughly 1,800,000 distinct CDR3 sequences, roughly 52% of them seen once. As to this clonotype: Its antigen is unknown.

The TCR originated in a woman aged 35 to 49 in good health. Input material: blood. This chain uses TRBV27 with TRBJ1-1, with D maybe TRBD1 (6 bases). Written as DNA, the CDR3 is TGTGCCAGCAGTCCTCATACAGGGCGGGGCACTGAAGCTTTCTTT. It encodes CASSPHTGRGTEAFF.